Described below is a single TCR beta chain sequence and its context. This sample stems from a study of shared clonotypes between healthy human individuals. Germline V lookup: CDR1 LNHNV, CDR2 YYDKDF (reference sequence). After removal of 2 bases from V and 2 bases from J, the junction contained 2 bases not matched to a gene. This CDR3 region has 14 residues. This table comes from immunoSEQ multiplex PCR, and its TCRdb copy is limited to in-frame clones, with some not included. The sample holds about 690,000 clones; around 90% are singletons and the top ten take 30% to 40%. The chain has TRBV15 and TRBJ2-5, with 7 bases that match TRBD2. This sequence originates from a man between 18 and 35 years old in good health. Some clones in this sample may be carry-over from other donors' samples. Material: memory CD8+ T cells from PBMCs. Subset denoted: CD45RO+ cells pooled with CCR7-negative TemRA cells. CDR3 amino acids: CATSRTGLQETQYF. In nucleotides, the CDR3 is TGTGCCACCAGCAGAACGGGACTACAAGAGACCCAGTACTTC.